The present entry profiles one TCR beta chain with its context. Its antigen is undetermined. The sample belongs to a study of Ad26.COV2.S vaccination and SARS-CoV-2 variants. Study-level results: Those who received vaccine or placebo ended up with similar non-spike TCR breadth. It was vaccine recipients, not placebo recipients, who had the higher spike-specific TCR breadth.

Treatment denoted: roughly 18 received Ad26.COV2.S at low or high dose, single or two shots; 5 received placebo; per-sample allocation not given. The study sampled participants on day 63 after the first vaccine or placebo injection. Clones were read by immunoSEQ multiplex PCR, and TCRdb kept only the in-frame ones, dropping some. The repertoire holds approximately 240,000 clones, with around 89% as singletons. The source of this sequence is a person aged 18-65 years who received the Ad26.COV2.S COVID-19 vaccine or a placebo. The starting material was peripheral blood, obtained in a trial of Ad26.COV2.S vaccine versus placebo.

The CDR3: CASRPTGPSKNIQYF. The CDR3 DNA reads TGTGCCAGCAGGCCGACAGGGCCCTCCAAAAACATTCAGTACTTC. The chain couples TRBV6-5 to TRBJ2-4, with 7 bases matching TRBD1. CDR3 length equals 15 residues. Germline CDR1 is MNHEY and CDR2 is SVGAGI. The ends lost 6 bases at V and 2 bases at J; junction bases unmatched: 7.